This TCR beta chain was documented in a study of shared clonotypes between healthy human individuals. For the study at large: Donors, aged 18 to 49, were a couple of women and three men. Study-level findings and limits: Sorted-subset samples were not fully sequenced, rarefaction indicated. It was observed that roughly 5.4% of naive CD4 clonotypes were shared across four donors.

As to this clone: What it binds is not known.

Donors had no recently reported acute infections or vaccinations and were HIV-negative. Germline-derived CDR1 and CDR2 are ENHRY and SYGVKD. This CDR3 has 15 residues. Trimming took 5 bases from V and 7 from J; bases not matched to a gene: 14. Assay used: immunoSEQ multiplex PCR; TCRdb lists only in-frame clones, some missing. Here the sample spans 2 million to 3 million clones, 80% to 95% being singletons. The rearrangement links TRBV10-3 to TRBJ2-7; 7 bases map to TRBD1. This clonotype was obtained from a young man in good health. Some clones in this sample may be carry-over from other donors' samples. The sample comprised naive CD4+ T cells from PBMCs. Specified subset: CD45RA+ positively selected. The CDR3 coding sequence is TGTGCCATCAGTCTGGGACAGTCCTACGTAGGGGAGCAGTACTTC. Protein sequence: CAISLGQSYVGEQYF.